This T cell receptor beta chain appears in the sequencing data of a study of patients and donors after allogeneic stem cell transplantation. Each CDR3 protein is one row after TCRdb ran MiXCR on the RT-PCR reads. The table has roughly 960,000 distinct CDR3 sequences, about a sixth seen once. The receptor's source is a human donor who was either an allogeneic HSCT recipient or a stem cell or donor lymphocyte infusion donor (not recorded which). It is not recorded whose cells these are; they may come from a transplant donor. The material sequenced was blood, either unsorted or a sorted T cell fraction (not recorded which).

CDR3 protein: CATSRAQGLYGYTF. The CDR3 nucleotides are TGTGCCACCAGCAGGGCACAGGGGCTTTATGGCTACACCTTC. The chain carries TRBV15 and TRBJ1-2; 7 nucleotides match TRBD1. CDR3 size: 14 residues. With V trimmed by 3 bases and J by 5 bases, 6 bases remained unmatched. CDR1 and CDR2 (germline): LNHNV, YYDKDF (reference sequence).